This T cell receptor beta chain comes out of a study of brain metastases from non-small cell lung cancer. Sequencing was performed with immunoSEQ multiplex PCR; in TCRdb, only in-frame clones are kept and a portion is missing. The data contain 1,200 to 1,500 clones, nearly 85% of them singletons. The CDR3 is 14 amino acids. The V and J ends lost 3 bases and 3 bases respectively, with 12 bases between them. Looked up from germline, CDR1 is LNHDA and CDR2 is SQIVND (reference sequence). The sequencing sample was made of tumor-adjacent normal tissue. The gene calls are TRBV19 and TRBJ2-7, with a weak D call TRBD1 (6 bases). This TCR came from a donor at least 40 years old with non-small cell lung cancer. DNA for the CDR3: TGTGCCAGTAGTATTAGGGGGAAAAGCTACGAGCAGTACTTC. It yields the protein CASSIRGKSYEQYF.